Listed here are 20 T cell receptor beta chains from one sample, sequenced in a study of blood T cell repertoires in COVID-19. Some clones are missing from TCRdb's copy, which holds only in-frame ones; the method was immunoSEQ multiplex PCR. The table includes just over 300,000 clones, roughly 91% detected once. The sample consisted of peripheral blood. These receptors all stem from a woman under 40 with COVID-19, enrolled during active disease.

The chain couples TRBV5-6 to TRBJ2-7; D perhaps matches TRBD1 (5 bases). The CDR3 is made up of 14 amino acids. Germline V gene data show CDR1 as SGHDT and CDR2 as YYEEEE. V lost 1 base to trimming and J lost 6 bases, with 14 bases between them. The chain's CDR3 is CASSLLTAQGEQYV. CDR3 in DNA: TGTGCCAGCAGCTTGCTTACCGCCCAGGGCGAGCAGTACGTC.

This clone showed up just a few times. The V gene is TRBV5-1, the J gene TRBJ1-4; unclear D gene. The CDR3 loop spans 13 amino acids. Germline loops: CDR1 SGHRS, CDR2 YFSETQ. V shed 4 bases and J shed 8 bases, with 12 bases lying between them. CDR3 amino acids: CASSTEGDEKLFF. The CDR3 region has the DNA TGCGCCAGCAGCACGGAGGGCGACGAAAAACTGTTTTTT.

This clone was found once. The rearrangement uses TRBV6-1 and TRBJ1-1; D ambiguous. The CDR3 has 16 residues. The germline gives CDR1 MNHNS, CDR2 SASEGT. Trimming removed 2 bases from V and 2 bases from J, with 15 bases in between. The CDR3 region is CASSERVGGLNTEAFF. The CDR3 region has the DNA TGTGCCAGCAGTGAAAGGGTGGGAGGACTCAACACTGAAGCTTTCTTT.

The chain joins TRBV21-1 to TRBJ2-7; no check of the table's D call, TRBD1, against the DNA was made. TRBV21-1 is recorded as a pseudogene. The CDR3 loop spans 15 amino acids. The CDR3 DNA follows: TGTGCCAGCAGCAAAGATACAGGCCCATCCTACGAGCAGTACTTC. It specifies CASSKDTGPSYEQYF.

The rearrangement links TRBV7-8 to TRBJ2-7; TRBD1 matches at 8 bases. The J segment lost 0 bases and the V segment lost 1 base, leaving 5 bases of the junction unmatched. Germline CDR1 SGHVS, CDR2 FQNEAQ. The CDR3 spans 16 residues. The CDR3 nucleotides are TGTGCCAGCAGCTTAGGACGGACAGGGAGCTCCTACGAGCAGTACGTC. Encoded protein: CASSLGRTGSSYEQYV.

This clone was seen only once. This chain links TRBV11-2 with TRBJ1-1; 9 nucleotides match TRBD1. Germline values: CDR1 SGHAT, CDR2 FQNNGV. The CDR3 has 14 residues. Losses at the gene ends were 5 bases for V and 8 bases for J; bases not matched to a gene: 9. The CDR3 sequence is CASSLSRDRDEAFF. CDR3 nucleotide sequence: TGTGCCAGCAGCCTAAGTAGGGACAGGGACGAAGCTTTCTTT.

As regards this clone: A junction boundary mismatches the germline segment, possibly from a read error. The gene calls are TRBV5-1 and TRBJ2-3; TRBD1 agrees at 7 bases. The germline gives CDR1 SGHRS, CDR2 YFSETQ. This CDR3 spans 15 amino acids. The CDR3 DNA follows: TGCGCCAGCAGCCTTGGTCGAGGGGGCACGGATACGCAGTATTTT. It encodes CASSLGRGGTDTQYF.

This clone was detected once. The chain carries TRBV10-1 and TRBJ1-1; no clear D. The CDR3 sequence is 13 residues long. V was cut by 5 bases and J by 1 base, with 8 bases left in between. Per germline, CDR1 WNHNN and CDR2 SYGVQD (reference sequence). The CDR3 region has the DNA TGCGCCAGCAGTTACGGTCAGAACACTGAAGCTTTCTTT. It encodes CASSYGQNTEAFF.

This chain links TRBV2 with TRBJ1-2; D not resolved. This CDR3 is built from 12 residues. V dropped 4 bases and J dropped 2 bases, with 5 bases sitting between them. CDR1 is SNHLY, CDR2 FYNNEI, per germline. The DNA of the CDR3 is TGTGCCAGCAGTGGCGTGAACTATGGCTACACCTTC. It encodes CASSGVNYGYTF. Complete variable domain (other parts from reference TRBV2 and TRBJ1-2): EPEVTQTPSHQVTQMGQEVILRCVPISNHLYFYWYRQILGQKVEFLVSFYNNEISEKSEIFDDQFSVERPDGSNFTLKIRSTKLEDSAMYFCASSGVNYGYTFGSGTRLTVV.

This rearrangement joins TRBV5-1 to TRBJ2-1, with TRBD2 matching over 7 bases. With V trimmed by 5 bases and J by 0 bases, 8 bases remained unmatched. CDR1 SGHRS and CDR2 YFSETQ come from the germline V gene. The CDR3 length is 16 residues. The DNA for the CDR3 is TGCGCCAGCAGATACCCGACTAGCTCCTCCTACAATGAGCAGTTCTTC. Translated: CASRYPTSSSYNEQFF.

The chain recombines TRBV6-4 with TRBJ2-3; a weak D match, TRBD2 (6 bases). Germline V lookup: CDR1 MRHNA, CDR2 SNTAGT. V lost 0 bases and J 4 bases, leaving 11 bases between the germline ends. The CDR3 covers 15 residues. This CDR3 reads CASSDSAGQADTQYF. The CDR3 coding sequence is TGTGCCAGCAGTGACTCTGCGGGGCAGGCAGATACGCAGTATTTT.

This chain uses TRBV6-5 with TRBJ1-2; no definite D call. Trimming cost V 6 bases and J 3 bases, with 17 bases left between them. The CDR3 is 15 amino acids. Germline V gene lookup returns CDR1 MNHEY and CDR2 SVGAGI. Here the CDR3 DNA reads TGTGCCAGCAGCCAAGACACTCCCAAAGACTATGGCTACACCTTC. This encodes CASSQDTPKDYGYTF.

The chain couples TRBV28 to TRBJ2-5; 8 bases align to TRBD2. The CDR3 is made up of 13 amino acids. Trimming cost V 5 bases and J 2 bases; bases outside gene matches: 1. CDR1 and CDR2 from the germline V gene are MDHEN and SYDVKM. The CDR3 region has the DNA TGTGCCAGCAGTCCGGGGGGGCAAGAGACCCAGTACTTC. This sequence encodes CASSPGGQETQYF.

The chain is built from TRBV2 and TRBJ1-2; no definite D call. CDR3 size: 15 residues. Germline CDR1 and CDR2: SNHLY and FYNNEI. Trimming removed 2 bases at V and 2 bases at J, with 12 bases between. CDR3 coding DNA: TGTGCCAGCAGTGAAAGCTTATTCCGGAACTATGGCTACACCTTC. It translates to CASSESLFRNYGYTF.

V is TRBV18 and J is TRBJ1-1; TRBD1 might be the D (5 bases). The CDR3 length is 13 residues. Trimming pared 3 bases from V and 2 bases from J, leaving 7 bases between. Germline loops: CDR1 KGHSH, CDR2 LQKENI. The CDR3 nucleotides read TGTGCCAGCTCACCCCAGGGTAACACTGAAGCTTTCTTT. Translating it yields CASSPQGNTEAFF.

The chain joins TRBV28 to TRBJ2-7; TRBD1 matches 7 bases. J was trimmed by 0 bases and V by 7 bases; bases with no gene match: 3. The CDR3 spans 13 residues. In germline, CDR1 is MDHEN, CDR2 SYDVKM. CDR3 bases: TGTGCCAGCACCGGGGACAGCTCCTACGAGCAGTACGTC. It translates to CASTGDSSYEQYV.

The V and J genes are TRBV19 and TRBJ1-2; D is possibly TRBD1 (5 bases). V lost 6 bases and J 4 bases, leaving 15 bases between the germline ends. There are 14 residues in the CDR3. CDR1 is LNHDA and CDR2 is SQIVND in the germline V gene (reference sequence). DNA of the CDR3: TGTGCCAGTAGCCCGACAGCAACTCTCTATGGCTACACCTTC. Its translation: CASSPTATLYGYTF.

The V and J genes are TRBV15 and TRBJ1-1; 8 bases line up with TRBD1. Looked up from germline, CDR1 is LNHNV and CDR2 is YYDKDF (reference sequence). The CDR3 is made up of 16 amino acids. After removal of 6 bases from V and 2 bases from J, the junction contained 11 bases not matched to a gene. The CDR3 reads CATSDGSRGLNTEAFF. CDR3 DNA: TGTGCCACCAGTGACGGGAGCAGGGGGCTAAACACTGAAGCTTTCTTT.

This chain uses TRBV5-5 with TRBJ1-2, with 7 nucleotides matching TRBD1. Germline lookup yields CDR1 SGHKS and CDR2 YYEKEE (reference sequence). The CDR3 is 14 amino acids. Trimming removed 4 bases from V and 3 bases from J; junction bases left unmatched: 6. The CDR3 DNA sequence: TGTGCCAGCAGCACGACAGGGATGGACTATGGCTACACCTTC. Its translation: CASSTTGMDYGYTF.

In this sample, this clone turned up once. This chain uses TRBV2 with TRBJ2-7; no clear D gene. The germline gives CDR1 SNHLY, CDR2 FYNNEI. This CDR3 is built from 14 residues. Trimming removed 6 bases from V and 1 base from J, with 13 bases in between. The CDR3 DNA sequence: TGTGCCAGCAGAGCTTCCCCGACTTCCTACGAGCAGTACTTC. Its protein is CASRASPTSYEQYF. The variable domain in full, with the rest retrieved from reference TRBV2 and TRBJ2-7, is EPEVTQTPSHQVTQMGQEVILRCVPISNHLYFYWYRQILGQKVEFLVSFYNNEISEKSEIFDDQFSVERPDGSNFTLKIRSTKLEDSAMYFCASRASPTSYEQYFGPGTRLTVT.